This T cell receptor (beta chain) was documented in a study of blood T cell repertoires in COVID-19. Study-level information: Sources were T cells, B-cell-depleted T cells, or PBMCs; the material itself was cDNA or gDNA.

Libraries were prepared by immunoSEQ multiplex PCR; TCRdb keeps only in-frame clonotypes and omits some of them. This table holds around 380,000 clones, over 65% found once. The V gene lost 2 bases and the J gene lost 0 bases, with 13 bases spanning the gap. Looked up from germline, CDR1 is KGHSH and CDR2 is LQKENI. The CDR3 is made up of 16 amino acids. Sequenced input: peripheral blood. The gene calls are TRBV18 and TRBJ1-2; D perhaps matches TRBD1 (5 bases). This receptor was taken from a human donor with acute or convalescent COVID-19. The donor label of this sample is uncertain. The CDR3 DNA follows: TGTGCCAGCTCACCAACAGGCACAGCCGCTAACTATGGCTACACCTTC. Protein sequence: CASSPTGTAANYGYTF.